This T cell receptor beta chain was captured in a study of blood T cell repertoires in COVID-19. V lost 1 base, J lost 11 bases, and 4 bases stayed unmatched. This CDR3 has 12 amino acids. Looked up from germline, CDR1 is SNHLY and CDR2 is FYNNEI. Assay used: immunoSEQ multiplex PCR; TCRdb lists only in-frame clones, some missing. The table shows more than 300,000 clones, with around 87% occurring only once. The sample consisted of peripheral blood. V usage is TRBV2 and J usage is TRBJ1-1; TRBD1 aligns across 7 bases. This receptor was identified in a woman in her 30s with COVID-19, enrolled during active disease. CDR3 DNA sequence: TGTGCCAGCAGTGAAGGAGACAGGGACGCTTTCTTT. Its translation: CASSEGDRDAFF.